A selection of T cell receptor beta chains follows, all from one sample in a study of technical replicates of blood from a few donors. The table came from immunoSEQ multiplex PCR; TCRdb's copy has only in-frame clones and leaves some out. In the table there are roughly 45,000 clones, approximately 90% of which are singletons. The sample was PBMCs. The receptor set was obtained from a human donor in good health. Some clones in this sample may be carry-over from other donors' samples. Both conserved end residues are part of each CDR3. The D gene is left open where the match is weak. The listing skips clone size in some rows; elsewhere it reads once, few, many or a size class.

clone_size j_call v_call d_call cdr3_nt cdr3_aa
. TRBJ1-5 TRBV2 TRBD1 TGTGCCAGCTGTCCGGACAGGGGACAGCCCCAGCATTTT CASCPDRGQPQHF
. TRBJ1-5 TRBV6-1 TRBD1 TGTGCCAGCAGTGAACAGGGGGATCAGCCCCAGCATTTT CASSEQGDQPQHF
. TRBJ2-7 TRBV7-9 . TGTGCCAGCAGCTTAATTTTGACAGCAGACTCCTACGAGCAGTACTTC CASSLILTADSYEQYF
. TRBJ2-2 TRBV11-2 TRBD1 TGTGCCAGCAGCCTTTACGGACAGGGGGGATCTACCGGGGAGCTGTTTTTT CASSLYGQGGSTGELFF
. TRBJ2-3 TRBV5-1 TRBD2 TGCGCCAGCAGCCGGTCGGTGGCGGGAGGTGGTGATACGCAGTATTTT CASSRSVAGGGDTQYF
. TRBJ2-5 TRBV7-2 . TGTGCCAGCAGCTTAGACGGTGAGACCCAGTACTTC CASSLDGETQYF
. TRBJ1-2 TRBV5-1 TRBD1 TGCGCCAGCAGCTTGACCCGGACAGGGGGCGAGAGCTATGGCTACACCTTC CASSLTRTGGESYGYTF
. TRBJ1-3 TRBV7-9 TRBD1 TGTGCCAGCAGCAGCAGGGGGGGAAACACCATATATTTT CASSSRGGNTIYF
. TRBJ1-2 TRBV29-1 . TGCAGCGGGGGGCCTCTGGGCAGCTATGGCTACACCTTC CSGGPLGSYGYTF
once TRBJ1-2 TRBV15 . TGTGCCACCAGCAGAGAGCGGGGGGCTATGTATGGCTACACCTTC CATSRERGAMYGYTF
. TRBJ2-2 TRBV5-1 TRBD1 TGCGCCAGCAGCGCGGTCCGGACAGGGGGCGAGGGCGGGGAGCTGTTTTTT CASSAVRTGGEGGELFF
once TRBJ2-2 TRBV12-5 TRBD1 TGTGCTAGTGGGGGGGACAGGCTAAACACCGGGGAGCTGTTTTTT CASGGDRLNTGELFF
. TRBJ1-1 TRBV15 . TGTGCCACCAGCAGGGAGACCGGCGTAGCTTTCTTT CATSRETGVAFF
. TRBJ2-1 TRBV20-1 . TGCAGTGCCGACGGGGATGAGCAGTTCTTC CSADGDEQFF
. TRBJ2-5 TRBV9 . TGTGCCAGCAGCGTAGGGGTTGGGGGGAAGGGAGAGACCCAGTACTTC CASSVGVGGKGETQYF
. TRBJ1-1 TRBV2 . TGTGCCAGCAGTGAAACAGCCATGAACACTGAAGCTTTCTTT CASSETAMNTEAFF
. TRBJ1-2 TRBV7-2 TRBD1 TGTGCCAGCAGCCCTAGGACAGGGACGAACATTAACTATGGCTACACCTTC CASSPRTGTNINYGYTF
. TRBJ1-4 TRBV7-9 . TGTGCCAGCAGCTCCTCGGACAGCACTAATGAAAAACTGTTTTTT CASSSSDSTNEKLFF
once TRBJ1-4 TRBV2 TRBD1 TGTGCCAGCAGTGCGAACAGGGGCGGGAATGAAAAACTGTTTTTT CASSANRGGNEKLFF
. TRBJ1-6 TRBV19 TRBD1 TGTGCCAGTAGTATGATGGGCAGGGGGAATTCACCCCTCCACTTT CASSMMGRGNSPLHF
. TRBJ2-5 TRBV18 . TGTGCCAGCTCACCAGCGGCGGGTAGGGAGGTGGAGACCCAGTACTTC CASSPAAGREVETQYF
. TRBJ1-6 TRBV7-9 . TGTGCCAGCAGCAACGGGCAGGGCGGGAACTCACCCCTCCACTTT CASSNGQGGNSPLHF
. TRBJ1-2 TRBV2 . TGTGCCAGCAGCGCGGGGAGGGGGGGGTATGGCTACACCTTC CASSAGRGGYGYTF
. TRBJ2-1 TRBV7-3 . TGTGCCAGCAGTCAGCGGGCCACGCATTACAATGAGCAGTTCTTC CASSQRATHYNEQFF
. TRBJ2-5 TRBV7-2 . TGTGCCAGCAGCTTAGTGACACGGGAGCGAGAGACCCAGTACTTC CASSLVTRERETQYF
. TRBJ2-7 TRBV27 . TGTGCCAGCAGTTTCTCCAGTAACTCCTACGAGCAGTACTTC CASSFSSNSYEQYF
few TRBJ2-7 TRBV2 TRBD1 TGTGCCAGCAGTGGGGGACAGGGGGAATACGAGCAGTACTTC CASSGGQGEYEQYF
. TRBJ2-3 TRBV7-9 TRBD2 TGTGCCAGCAGGCCCCTAGCGGGAGGCGCAGATACGCAGTATTTT CASRPLAGGADTQYF
. TRBJ2-1 TRBV7-9 TRBD2 TGTGCCAGCAGCCCGACTAGCGGATCCTACAATGAGCAGTTCTTC CASSPTSGSYNEQFF
. TRBJ2-3 TRBV5-1 . TGCGCCAGCAGCTTACAGGGTACAGATACGCAGTATTTT CASSLQGTDTQYF
. TRBJ2-7 TRBV4-1 . TGCGCCAGCAGCTACTCTAGCGCTAATTACGAGCAGTACTTC CASSYSSANYEQYF
once TRBJ2-7 TRBV13 TRBD1 TGTGCCAGCAGCTCGGGACAGATCTACGAGCAGTACTTC CASSSGQIYEQYF
. TRBJ2-7 TRBV4-2 . TGTGCCAGCAGCCAAGAACTGAGTAGCCCGCAGGGGCAGTACTTC CASSQELSSPQGQYF
. TRBJ2-7 TRBV7-2 TRBD1 TGTGCCAGCAGCTTGCTGCGGGGACAGGGGTACGAGCAGTACTTC CASSLLRGQGYEQYF
. TRBJ2-2 TRBV4-2 . TGTGCCAGCAGCCAAGAGGAGGGTGGAACCGGGGAGCTGTTTTTT CASSQEEGGTGELFF
. TRBJ1-5 TRBV19 . TGTGCCAGTAGTACGCCGGGGAGGTGGGGCAATCAGCCCCAGCATTTT CASSTPGRWGNQPQHF
. TRBJ2-1 TRBV5-1 . TGCGCCAGCAGCTTGGGGACAAACAGCAATGAGCAGTTCTTC CASSLGTNSNEQFF
. TRBJ2-7 TRBV5-1 . TGCGCCAGCAGCTTGGGGATATCAAAGGGCAGGGAATTCAGCTCCTACGAGCAGTACTTC CASSLGISKGREFSSYEQYF
. TRBJ1-3 TRBV15 . TGTGCCACCAGCAGAGATTTCCCCGGGGGGTCCGGAAACACCATATATTTT CATSRDFPGGSGNTIYF
. TRBJ1-1 TRBV7-3 . TGTGCCAGCAGCTTCGGACAGATGAACACTGAAGCTTTCTTT CASSFGQMNTEAFF
. TRBJ2-5 TRBV7-6 TRBD2 TGTGCCAGCAGCCGGACGGGACTAGCCGCGGAGACCCAGTACTTC CASSRTGLAAETQYF
. TRBJ2-1 TRBV7-9 TRBD2 TGTGCCAGCAGCTTAGAGAGCGGGGGGGCCTACAATGAGCAGTTCTTC CASSLESGGAYNEQFF
. TRBJ2-7 TRBV20-1 . TGCAGTGCTAGACGGGGTTACGAGCAGTACTTC CSARRGYEQYF
. TRBJ1-1 TRBV30 . TGTGCCTGGGAACGGGGGGGCTCTGGTTGGGGCACTGAAGCTTTCTTT CAWERGGSGWGTEAFF
. TRBJ1-3 TRBV18 . TGTGCCAGCTCACCAGACTACTCTGGAAACACCATATATTTT CASSPDYSGNTIYF
. TRBJ1-1 TRBV4-1 TRBD1 TGCGCCAGCAGCTCCTCGGACAGGGTGGTTGCTTTCTTT CASSSSDRVVAFF
. TRBJ2-2 TRBV6-5 . TGTGCCAGCAGTTCGGGAGATCGCACCGGGGAGCTGTTTTTT CASSSGDRTGELFF
. TRBJ2-1 TRBV27 TRBD2 TGTGCCAGCAGACTAGCGGGAGGAATAGAGCAGTTCTTC CASRLAGGIEQFF
. TRBJ2-7 TRBV9 . TGTGCCAGCAGCGTAGACGGGTTCTCCTACGAGCAGTACTTC CASSVDGFSYEQYF
. TRBJ1-1 TRBV25-1 . TGTGCCAGCAGTGCGGACAGTCTGAACACTGAAGCTTTCTTT CASSADSLNTEAFF
. TRBJ1-5 TRBV4-1 TRBD1 TGCGCCAGCAGCCAAGAAAGAGGGACAGTTCAGCATTTT CASSQERGTVQHF
. TRBJ1-3 TRBV19 . TGTGCCAGTACTCCACAGCAAACTGGAAACACCATATATTTT CASTPQQTGNTIYF
once TRBJ2-7 TRBV6-1 . TGTGCCGGATCGGACATCCTCTCCTACGAGCAGTACTTC CAGSDILSYEQYF
. TRBJ2-2 TRBV7-9 TRBD2 TGTGCCAGCCTCAGCGGGAAGGGACTAGCGGCGGGCGGGGAGCTGTTTTTT CASLSGKGLAAGGELFF
. TRBJ2-2 TRBV5-1 . TGCGCCAGCAGCTTGGACGCGGGGAGCCCCGGGGAGCTGTTTTTT CASSLDAGSPGELFF
. TRBJ1-5 TRBV5-1 . TGCGCCAGCCGCCGGGGGACGGGAGACTCCAATCAGCCCCAGCATTTT CASRRGTGDSNQPQHF
. TRBJ2-7 TRBV11-2 TRBD1 TGTGCCAGCAGCCAGGGACAGTACTACGAGCAGTACTTC CASSQGQYYEQYF